This T cell receptor (beta chain) was identified in a study of T-cell reconstitution after alpha-beta-depleted transplantation in children. General study points: It was surviving recipient T cells and thymic progenitors that gave some patients high TCRbeta diversity at day 60.

The TCRbeta library incorporated unique molecular identifiers. TCRdb analysed the PCR reads with MiXCR anew, one entry per CDR3 protein. The sample shows about 200,000 distinct CDR3 sequences, approximately 8.4% of them seen only once. Notes on this clonotype: Antigen unknown.

The input for sequencing was PBMCs, mostly from graft donor cells, taken 360 days after TCRalphabeta/CD19-depleted stem cell transplant. The sequence was collected from a male patient aged 2 to 9 who had a stem cell transplant for acute myeloid leukemia, so the T cells may come from the graft donor.

CDR3 sequence: CASSPRRSGSPYEQYF. In nucleotides, the CDR3 is TGTGCCAGCTCACCACGGCGTAGCGGGAGCCCCTACGAGCAGTACTTC. The rearrangement uses TRBV18 and TRBJ2-7; 9 bases align to TRBD2. The J segment lost 2 bases and the V segment lost 1 base, leaving 6 bases of the junction unmatched. The V gene's germline CDR1 is KGHSH and CDR2 LQKENI. The CDR3 spans 16 residues.